A selection of T cell receptor beta chains follows, all from one sample in a study of shared clonotypes between healthy human individuals. The repertoire was sequenced with immunoSEQ multiplex PCR; TCRdb's copy has only in-frame clones and lacks some. The sample consists of a few million clones, 90% to 95% of them appearing once. Material: naive CD4+ T cells from PBMCs. These receptors were taken from a man in his late teens or twenties in good health. Some clones in this sample may be carry-over from other donors' samples. The CDR3 runs from the conserved cysteine through the conserved F or W. The D gene is left open where the match is weak. Clone size is not always given. Where it is, it says once, few, many or a class for expanded clones.

J gene: TRBJ1-1; clone size: NA; V gene: TRBV20-1; D gene: NA; CDR3 DNA: TGCAGTGCTAGGCTTACAACTGAAGCTTTCTTT; CDR3 protein: CSARLTTEAFF
J gene: TRBJ2-1; clone size: NA; V gene: TRBV5-4; D gene: TRBD2; CDR3 DNA: TGTGCCAGCAGGCCCAGCGGGAACTCCTACAATGAGCAGTTCTTC; CDR3 protein: CASRPSGNSYNEQFF
J gene: TRBJ1-2; clone size: NA; V gene: TRBV5-1; D gene: NA; CDR3 DNA: TGCGCCAGCAAAACGGAAGCTAACTATGGCTACACCTTC; CDR3 protein: CASKTEANYGYTF
J gene: TRBJ2-7; clone size: NA; V gene: TRBV7-9; D gene: NA; CDR3 DNA: TGTGCCAGCAGCTTAGGTCGTTACGAGCAGTACTTC; CDR3 protein: CASSLGRYEQYF
J gene: TRBJ2-3; clone size: NA; V gene: TRBV4-1; D gene: TRBD1; CDR3 DNA: TGCGCCAGCAGCCAGCCGGGACAGAAAGATACGCAGTATTTT; CDR3 protein: CASSQPGQKDTQYF
J gene: TRBJ1-4; clone size: few; V gene: TRBV28; D gene: NA; CDR3 DNA: TGTGCCAGCAGTTTAGGTCAGAATCCGGAAAAACTGTTTTTT; CDR3 protein: CASSLGQNPEKLFF
J gene: TRBJ2-7; clone size: NA; V gene: TRBV28; D gene: TRBD1; CDR3 DNA: TGTGCCAGCAGTTACTCTCCGGGACAGGGGGCCTACGAGCAGTACTTC; CDR3 protein: CASSYSPGQGAYEQYF
J gene: TRBJ2-7; clone size: NA; V gene: TRBV7-2; D gene: TRBD2; CDR3 DNA: TGTGCCAGCAGCCCCCAGCGGGAGACCTCCTACGAGCAGTACTTC; CDR3 protein: CASSPQRETSYEQYF
J gene: TRBJ1-1; clone size: NA; V gene: TRBV5-4; D gene: TRBD1; CDR3 DNA: TGTGCCAGCAGCTCCCGGACAGGAGGAGACACTGAAGCTTTCTTT; CDR3 protein: CASSSRTGGDTEAFF
J gene: TRBJ1-1; clone size: NA; V gene: TRBV5-4; D gene: NA; CDR3 DNA: TGTGCCAGCAGCTTGTATGTGAACACTGAAGCTTTCTTT; CDR3 protein: CASSLYVNTEAFF
J gene: TRBJ2-7; clone size: NA; V gene: TRBV20-1; D gene: NA; CDR3 DNA: TGCAGTGCTCCGCGGGCCTACGAGCAGTACTTC; CDR3 protein: CSAPRAYEQYF
J gene: TRBJ2-7; clone size: NA; V gene: TRBV29-1; D gene: TRBD2; CDR3 DNA: TGCAGCGGGGGGGGTAGCATGACCTACGAGCAGTACTTC; CDR3 protein: CSGGGSMTYEQYF
J gene: TRBJ1-2; clone size: NA; V gene: TRBV5-1; D gene: NA; CDR3 DNA: TGCGCCAGCACCTCGCAACCGATCACCCCCTATGGCTACACCTTC; CDR3 protein: CASTSQPITPYGYTF
J gene: TRBJ1-2; clone size: NA; V gene: TRBV7-3; D gene: TRBD1; CDR3 DNA: TGTGCCAGCAGCGCCACCGGGACAGATTTCTATGGCTACACCTTC; CDR3 protein: CASSATGTDFYGYTF
J gene: TRBJ2-7; clone size: NA; V gene: TRBV28; D gene: TRBD1; CDR3 DNA: TGTGCCAGCAGTTCCCAAACCGGGACAGTCTACGAGCAGTACTTC; CDR3 protein: CASSSQTGTVYEQYF
J gene: TRBJ1-2; clone size: NA; V gene: TRBV6-1; D gene: NA; CDR3 DNA: TGTGCCAGCAGTAACCGACAGGCTCACTATGGCTACACCTTC; CDR3 protein: CASSNRQAHYGYTF
J gene: TRBJ2-1; clone size: NA; V gene: TRBV19; D gene: NA; CDR3 DNA: TGTGCCAGTAGTATTATCGGGGCAGGGAACAATGAGCAGTTCTTC; CDR3 protein: CASSIIGAGNNEQFF
J gene: TRBJ2-7; clone size: NA; V gene: TRBV5-8; D gene: NA; CDR3 DNA: TGTGCCAGCAGCCAGGAGCTCTACTCCTACGAGCAGTACTTC; CDR3 protein: CASSQELYSYEQYF
J gene: TRBJ1-4; clone size: NA; V gene: TRBV7-9; D gene: NA; CDR3 DNA: TGTGCCAGCAGCCGGACATCTCCAAATGAAAAACTGTTTTTT; CDR3 protein: CASSRTSPNEKLFF
J gene: TRBJ1-1; clone size: NA; V gene: TRBV28; D gene: NA; CDR3 DNA: TGTGCCAGCAGCCACGGGGAAACAATTATTGAAGCTTTCTTT; CDR3 protein: CASSHGETIIEAFF
J gene: TRBJ2-7; clone size: NA; V gene: TRBV28; D gene: NA; CDR3 DNA: TGTGCCAGCAGTTCCAAATTACCGGGACTCTACGAGCAGTACTTC; CDR3 protein: CASSSKLPGLYEQYF
J gene: TRBJ1-2; clone size: NA; V gene: TRBV6-6; D gene: NA; CDR3 DNA: TGTGCCAGCAGTTACTCGCAGGGGAATACCTTCGATGGCTACACCTTC; CDR3 protein: CASSYSQGNTFDGYTF
J gene: TRBJ1-2; clone size: NA; V gene: TRBV6-5; D gene: NA; CDR3 DNA: TGTGCCAGTAAACGGGGGGATGGCTACACCTTC; CDR3 protein: CASKRGDGYTF
J gene: TRBJ2-1; clone size: NA; V gene: TRBV10-3; D gene: TRBD2; CDR3 DNA: TGTGCCATCAGAAAATCTAGCGGAAGTTACAATGAGCAGTTCTTC; CDR3 protein: CAIRKSSGSYNEQFF
J gene: TRBJ1-2; clone size: NA; V gene: TRBV6-1; D gene: TRBD1; CDR3 DNA: TGTGCCAGCAGAGTGTCGGGACAGAGCTATGGCTACACCTTC; CDR3 protein: CASRVSGQSYGYTF
J gene: TRBJ1-1; clone size: NA; V gene: TRBV28; D gene: TRBD1; CDR3 DNA: TGTGCCAGCAGTCCGTGGGACAGGCCTAGCACTGAAGCTTTCTTT; CDR3 protein: CASSPWDRPSTEAFF
J gene: TRBJ2-7; clone size: NA; V gene: TRBV5-1; D gene: NA; CDR3 DNA: TGCGCCAGCAGGATCTTCAGTCCCTACGAGCAGTACTTC; CDR3 protein: CASRIFSPYEQYF
J gene: TRBJ1-1; clone size: NA; V gene: TRBV5-1; D gene: TRBD1; CDR3 DNA: TGCGCCAGCAGCCCAACCGGGACAGGGGAAGCTTTCTTT; CDR3 protein: CASSPTGTGEAFF
J gene: TRBJ2-1; clone size: NA; V gene: TRBV10-3; D gene: TRBD2; CDR3 DNA: TGTGCCATCAGCGGACTAGCGGGAGGGCCCTACAATGAGCAGTTCTTC; CDR3 protein: CAISGLAGGPYNEQFF
J gene: TRBJ1-4; clone size: NA; V gene: TRBV7-2; D gene: NA; CDR3 DNA: TGTGCCAGCAGCCAAGGGCCCTCCGAAAAACTGTTTTTT; CDR3 protein: CASSQGPSEKLFF
J gene: TRBJ2-1; clone size: NA; V gene: TRBV10-3; D gene: NA; CDR3 DNA: TGTGCCATCAGTAGGGTGGACAATGAGCAGTTCTTC; CDR3 protein: CAISRVDNEQFF
J gene: TRBJ2-1; clone size: NA; V gene: TRBV30; D gene: NA; CDR3 DNA: TGTGCCTGGAGTGGCCAGCGCGTATCGAATGAGCAGTTCTTC; CDR3 protein: CAWSGQRVSNEQFF
J gene: TRBJ1-5; clone size: once; V gene: TRBV19; D gene: NA; CDR3 DNA: TGTGCCAGTAGTATTGAGGCACCCCGACGGGGGGGCTTATATAGCAATCAGCCCCAGCATTTT; CDR3 protein: CASSIEAPRRGGLYSNQPQHF
J gene: TRBJ1-4; clone size: NA; V gene: TRBV27; D gene: TRBD1; CDR3 DNA: TGTGCCAGCAGTCCGGGACAGGGGTATGAAAAACTGTTTTTT; CDR3 protein: CASSPGQGYEKLFF
J gene: TRBJ1-2; clone size: NA; V gene: TRBV30; D gene: NA; CDR3 DNA: TGTGCCTGGGCCCTCGGGGGGCGCTTATTCCCTGGCTACACCTTC; CDR3 protein: CAWALGGRLFPGYTF
J gene: TRBJ2-3; clone size: NA; V gene: TRBV10-3; D gene: TRBD1; CDR3 DNA: TGTGCCATCAGTGATACCGGACAGGGGTCGGCAGATACGCAGTATTTT; CDR3 protein: CAISDTGQGSADTQYF
J gene: TRBJ2-7; clone size: NA; V gene: TRBV7-9; D gene: NA; CDR3 DNA: TGTGCCAGCAGCCTTTACACGGACGAGCAGTACTTC; CDR3 protein: CASSLYTDEQYF
J gene: TRBJ2-4; clone size: once; V gene: TRBV6-1; D gene: NA; CDR3 DNA: TGTGCCAGCAGTGAAGCAATCGGGGGATCCAAAAACATTCAGTACTTC; CDR3 protein: CASSEAIGGSKNIQYF
J gene: TRBJ1-4; clone size: NA; V gene: TRBV18; D gene: NA; CDR3 DNA: TGTGCCAGCTCAATTTTGGACCGCAATGAAAAACTGTTTTTT; CDR3 protein: CASSILDRNEKLFF
J gene: TRBJ2-7; clone size: NA; V gene: TRBV6-5; D gene: NA; CDR3 DNA: TGTGCCAGCAGTTTCAAGACAGGCAGCCTCTATGAGCAGTACTTC; CDR3 protein: CASSFKTGSLYEQYF
J gene: TRBJ2-2; clone size: NA; V gene: TRBV10-3; D gene: NA; CDR3 DNA: TGTGCCATCAGTGGCCAAGCGGCGAACACCGGGGAGCTGTTTTTT; CDR3 protein: CAISGQAANTGELFF
J gene: TRBJ1-2; clone size: NA; V gene: TRBV5-1; D gene: TRBD1; CDR3 DNA: TGCGCCAGCAGCTGGGGGACAGCAACTAACTATGGCTACACCTTC; CDR3 protein: CASSWGTATNYGYTF
J gene: TRBJ1-5; clone size: NA; V gene: TRBV28; D gene: NA; CDR3 DNA: TGTGCCAGCAGTTTGTCAGACAATCAGCCCCAGCATTTT; CDR3 protein: CASSLSDNQPQHF
J gene: TRBJ1-1; clone size: NA; V gene: TRBV7-2; D gene: NA; CDR3 DNA: TGTGCCAGCAGCTTACAGGGTTTAGCTTTCTTT; CDR3 protein: CASSLQGLAFF
J gene: TRBJ2-1; clone size: NA; V gene: TRBV5-1; D gene: NA; CDR3 DNA: TGCGCCAGCAAAGCCGGGCGGGGTCTGGACAACAACAATGAGCAGTTCTTC; CDR3 protein: CASKAGRGLDNNNEQFF
J gene: TRBJ2-1; clone size: NA; V gene: TRBV4-1; D gene: TRBD2; CDR3 DNA: TGCGCCAGCAGCCAAGATGCCGGGGTAGCGGGAGTGGTCTACAATGAGCAGTTCTTC; CDR3 protein: CASSQDAGVAGVVYNEQFF
J gene: TRBJ2-7; clone size: NA; V gene: TRBV5-4; D gene: NA; CDR3 DNA: TGTGCCAGCCGGGCGTGGAGCTCCTACGAGCAGTACTTC; CDR3 protein: CASRAWSSYEQYF
J gene: TRBJ2-5; clone size: NA; V gene: TRBV7-3; D gene: NA; CDR3 DNA: TGTGCCAGCAGCTTGATGGGACTCCAAGAGACCCAGTACTTC; CDR3 protein: CASSLMGLQETQYF
J gene: TRBJ1-4; clone size: once; V gene: TRBV28; D gene: NA; CDR3 DNA: TGTGCCAGCAGTTTTCCAGATAATGAAAAACTGTTTTTT; CDR3 protein: CASSFPDNEKLFF
J gene: TRBJ1-5; clone size: NA; V gene: TRBV5-1; D gene: NA; CDR3 DNA: TGCGCCAGCAGCTTAGACACGCTCAATCAGCCCCAGCATTTT; CDR3 protein: CASSLDTLNQPQHF
J gene: TRBJ1-5; clone size: NA; V gene: TRBV5-1; D gene: NA; CDR3 DNA: TGCGCCAGCAGCTTGGTCGGGGGGAATCAGCCCCAGCATTTT; CDR3 protein: CASSLVGGNQPQHF
J gene: TRBJ1-1; clone size: NA; V gene: TRBV7-8; D gene: NA; CDR3 DNA: TGTGCCAGCAGCTTATTGGGGCAGCGGGGGACTGAAGCTTTCTTT; CDR3 protein: CASSLLGQRGTEAFF
J gene: TRBJ2-3; clone size: NA; V gene: TRBV5-1; D gene: NA; CDR3 DNA: TGCGCCAGCAGCCTCATGAGCGGACCGAGCACAGATACGCAGTATTTT; CDR3 protein: CASSLMSGPSTDTQYF
J gene: TRBJ2-4; clone size: NA; V gene: TRBV11-2; D gene: TRBD2; CDR3 DNA: TGTGCCAGCAGCCAGGGACTAGCGGGAGTGGGGGACATTCAGTACTTC; CDR3 protein: CASSQGLAGVGDIQYF
J gene: TRBJ2-7; clone size: few; V gene: TRBV4-1; D gene: TRBD1; CDR3 DNA: TGCGCCAGCAGCCAAACCGGGACAGGGTACTACGAGCAGTACTTC; CDR3 protein: CASSQTGTGYYEQYF